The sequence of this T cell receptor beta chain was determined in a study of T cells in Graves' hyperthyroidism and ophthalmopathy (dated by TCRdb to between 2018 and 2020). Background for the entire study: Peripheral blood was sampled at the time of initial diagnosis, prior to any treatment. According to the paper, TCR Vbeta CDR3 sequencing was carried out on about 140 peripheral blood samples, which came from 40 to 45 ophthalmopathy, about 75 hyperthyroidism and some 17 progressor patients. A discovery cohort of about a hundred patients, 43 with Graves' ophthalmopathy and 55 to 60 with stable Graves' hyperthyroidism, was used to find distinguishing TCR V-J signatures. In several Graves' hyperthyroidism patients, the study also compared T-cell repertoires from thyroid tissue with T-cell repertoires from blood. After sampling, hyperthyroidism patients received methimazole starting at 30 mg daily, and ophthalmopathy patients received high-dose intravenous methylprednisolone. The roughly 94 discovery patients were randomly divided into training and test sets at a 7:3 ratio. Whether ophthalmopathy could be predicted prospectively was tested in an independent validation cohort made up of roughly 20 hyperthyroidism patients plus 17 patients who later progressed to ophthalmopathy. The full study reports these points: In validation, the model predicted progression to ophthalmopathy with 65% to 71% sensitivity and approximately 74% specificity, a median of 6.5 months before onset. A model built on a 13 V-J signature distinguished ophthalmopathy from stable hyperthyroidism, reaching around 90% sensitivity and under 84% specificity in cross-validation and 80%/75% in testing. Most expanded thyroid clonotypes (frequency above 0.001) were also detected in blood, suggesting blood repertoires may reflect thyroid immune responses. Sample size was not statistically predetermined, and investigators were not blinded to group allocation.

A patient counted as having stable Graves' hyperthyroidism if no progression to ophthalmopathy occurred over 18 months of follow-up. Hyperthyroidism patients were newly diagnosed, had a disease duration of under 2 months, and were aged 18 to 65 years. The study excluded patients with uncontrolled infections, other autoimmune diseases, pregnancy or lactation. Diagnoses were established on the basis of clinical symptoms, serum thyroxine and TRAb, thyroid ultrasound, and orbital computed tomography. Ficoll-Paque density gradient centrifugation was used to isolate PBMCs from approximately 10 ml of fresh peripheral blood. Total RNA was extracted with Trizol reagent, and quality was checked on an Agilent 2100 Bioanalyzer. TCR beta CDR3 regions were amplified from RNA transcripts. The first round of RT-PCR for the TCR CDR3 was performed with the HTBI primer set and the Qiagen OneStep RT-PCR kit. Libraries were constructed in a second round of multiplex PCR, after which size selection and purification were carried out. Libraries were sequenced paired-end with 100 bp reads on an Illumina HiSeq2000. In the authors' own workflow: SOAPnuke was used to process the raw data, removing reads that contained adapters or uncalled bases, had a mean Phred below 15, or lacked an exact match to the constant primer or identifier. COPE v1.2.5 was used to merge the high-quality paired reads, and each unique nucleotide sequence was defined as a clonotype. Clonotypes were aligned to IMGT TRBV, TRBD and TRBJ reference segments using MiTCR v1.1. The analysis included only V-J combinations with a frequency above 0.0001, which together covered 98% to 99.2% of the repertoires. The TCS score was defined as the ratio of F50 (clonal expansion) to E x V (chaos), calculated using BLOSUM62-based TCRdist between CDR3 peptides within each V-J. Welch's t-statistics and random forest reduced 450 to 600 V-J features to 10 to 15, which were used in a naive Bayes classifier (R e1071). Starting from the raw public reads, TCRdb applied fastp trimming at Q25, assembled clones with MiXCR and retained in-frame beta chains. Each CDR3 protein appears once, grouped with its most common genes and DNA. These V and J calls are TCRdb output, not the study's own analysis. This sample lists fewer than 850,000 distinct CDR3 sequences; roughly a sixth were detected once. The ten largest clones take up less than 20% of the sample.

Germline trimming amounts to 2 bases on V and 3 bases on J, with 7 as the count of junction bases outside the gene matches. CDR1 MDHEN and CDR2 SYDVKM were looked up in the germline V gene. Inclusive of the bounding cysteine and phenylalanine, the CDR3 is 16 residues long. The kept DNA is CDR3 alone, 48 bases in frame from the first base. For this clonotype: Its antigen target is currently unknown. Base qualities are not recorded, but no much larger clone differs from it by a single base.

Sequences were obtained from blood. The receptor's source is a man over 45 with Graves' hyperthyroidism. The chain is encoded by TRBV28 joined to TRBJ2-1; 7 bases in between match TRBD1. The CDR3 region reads CASSLTPGQYYNEQFF. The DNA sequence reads TGTGCCAGCAGTTTAACTCCGGGACAGTACTACAATGAGCAGTTCTTC.